These T cell receptor beta chains were read from a single sample in a study of T cells in Graves' hyperthyroidism and ophthalmopathy. A single record per CDR3 protein comes from TCRdb applying MiXCR to the multiplex PCR reads. The profile shows about 600,000 distinct CDR3 sequences, about a sixth of them singletons. Input material: blood. These receptors were taken from a woman aged 40 to 50 with Graves' ophthalmopathy. The conserved cysteine and the conserved F or W are not part of the CDR3 here. Each record gives: V gene, J gene, clone size, CDR3 protein. A row's size may be missing; if present it is once, few, many or a size class.

TRBV12-3/TRBV12-4	TRBJ2-5	-	ASRPGTGEEETQY
TRBV10-1	TRBJ2-5	many	ASSESRGARRETQY
TRBV20-1	TRBJ2-5	-	SASPRLAGGGETQY
TRBV10-3	TRBJ1-1	-	AMTGGPNTEAF
TRBV20-1	TRBJ1-1	-	TTPDTVEAF
TRBV28	TRBJ2-7	-	ASTTGRGKHEQY
TRBV5-4	TRBJ2-1	few	ASSLSFYYNEQF
TRBV28	TRBJ2-7	once	ASSGSGRTYEQY
TRBV6-5	TRBJ1-4	many	ASSYGTGGEKLF
TRBV6-9	TRBJ1-2	few	ASSYWRDTNTHYGYT
TRBV4-1	TRBJ2-1	-	ASSQDRTSLNEQF
TRBV28	TRBJ1-1	few	ASSLPGTDNTEAF
TRBV20-1	TRBJ2-1	many	SARARGLRSNEQF
TRBV20-1	TRBJ2-3	few	SAPVLAGVGDTQY
TRBV12-3/TRBV12-4	TRBJ2-6	many	ASSHREGRGSGANVLT
TRBV20-1	TRBJ2-3	many	SAHRGPSTDTQY
TRBV7-2	TRBJ1-2	many	ASRSGTDYGYT
TRBV20-1	TRBJ1-5	-	SASGYSQPQH
TRBV4-1	TRBJ2-5	few	ASSQEPPPGTQY
TRBV20-1	TRBJ1-2	few	SAENPSDRGRSNYGYT
TRBV28	TRBJ1-1	many	ASSPWTGGNTEAF
TRBV5-1	TRBJ2-3	many	ASSRLAGQIEQY
TRBV10-2	TRBJ2-1	few	ASSGTSGYYNEQF
TRBV20-1	TRBJ1-2	many	SANQGGANYGYT
TRBV3-1	TRBJ2-7	-	ASSQDYERY
TRBV28	TRBJ2-1	many	ASLKGRDEQF
TRBV6-5	TRBJ1-6	many	ASSYMYNSPLH
TRBV2	TRBJ2-5	many	ASSEARRGETQY
TRBV6-2/TRBV6-3	TRBJ1-2	-	ASSSDRGGSGYT
TRBV20-1	TRBJ2-5	few	SARASGAGFETQY
TRBV5-1	TRBJ2-3	many	ASSGGTDTQY
TRBV5-1	TRBJ1-3	-	ASSLGQGRSGNTIY
TRBV2	TRBJ2-5	many	ASSHNTPVAQGTQY
TRBV12-3/TRBV12-4	TRBJ1-3	many	ASSSRRGRGNTIY
TRBV7-9	TRBJ2-7	many	ASSGGAGGPPYEQY
TRBV4-1	TRBJ1-3	few	ASSPGGGRGSGNTIY
TRBV6-9	TRBJ1-1	few	ASSYGGIEAF
TRBV6-1	TRBJ1-6	-	ASSEAGSSYNSPLH
TRBV2	TRBJ2-5	many	ASSDGNTQETQY